This T cell receptor beta chain was obtained from a study of tumor-infiltrating lymphocytes in primary liver carcinoma. Study-wide context: Spanning 4.2 to 10 cm, the tumors were T1-T3 N0M0.

Researchers generated TCR beta cDNA from about 530 ng of total RNA, relying on a constant-region primer. It was through three nested multiplex PCR rounds of slightly modified ARM-PCR that TCR beta libraries arose. Each of the first two PCR rounds ran roughly 10 cycles with TRBV1-TRBV30 forward and C-beta reverse primers. One entry per CDR3 protein, called by TCRdb with MiXCR from the multiplex PCR reads. The sample yields 320,000 or so distinct CDR3 sequences, roughly two thirds seen once. Notes on the study in general: Blood trailed tumors significantly in top-250-clone fraction (p = 0.039).

The V and J ends lost 4 bases and 4 bases respectively, with 19 bases between them. Germline loops: CDR1 SGHRS, CDR2 YFSETQ. The CDR3 runs to 16 residues. RNA isolated from unsorted whole blood supplied the blood RNA, with germline DNA also extracted. Enrolled patients were chronically infected with HBV and treatment-naive. As to this clonotype: Its antigen is still unknown.

The clonotype was recovered from a man between 40 and 49 years old with primary liver carcinoma and hepatitis B virus infection. The V call is TRBV5-1, the J call TRBJ2-3; D is uncertain. The sample taken for sequencing was peripheral blood. The CDR3, as DNA: TGCGCCAGCAGCGGCCCGAGCGAGAGTGCTGCAGATACGCAGTATTTT. Amino acids: CASSGPSESAADTQYF.